The clone carrying this T cell receptor beta chain was picked up one time. Trimming removed 6 bases from V and 1 base from J, with 12 bases in between. Germline loops: CDR1 SGHVS, CDR2 FNYEAQ. The CDR3 totals 14 residues. Original processing notes: Amplification of reference gene primers was used by the study to estimate nucleated cell counts. Produced via immunoSEQ multiplex PCR; TCRdb's table is partial and in-frame only. Clone size and V and J calls were adopted from that table, with D and trimming inferred from the DNA. The data contain about 60,000 clones, about 75% of them singletons. The sample originates from a study of blood T cell repertoires in COVID-19.

Sequencing was performed on peripheral blood. The source is a human donor in a cohort sampled during active COVID-19. The chain links TRBV7-6 to TRBJ2-5, with no clear D. The CDR3 region is CASSFEFGQETQYF. Written as DNA, the CDR3 is TGTGCCAGCAGTTTCGAGTTCGGCCAAGAGACCCAGTACTTC.